One sample yielded the 18 T cell receptor beta chains listed below, sequenced in a study of cytomegalovirus exposure and HLA in healthy donors. Data came from immunoSEQ multiplex PCR; TCRdb stores just in-frame clones and leaves some out. The data hold more than 100,000 clones, with almost 90% observed a single time. The sequenced material came from PBMCs. All receptors derive from a man aged 30 to 39 in good health and CMV-seronegative.

The V call is TRBV4-1, the J call TRBJ2-1, with 14 nucleotides matching TRBD2. CDR3 size: 16 residues. The germline V gene encodes CDR1 MGHRA and CDR2 YSYEKL. Trimming cost V 1 base and J 10 bases; bases outside gene matches: 6. DNA of the CDR3: TGCGCCAGCAGCCAAGCGGGACTAGCGGGAGTACGGGAGCAGTTCTTC. This translates into CASSQAGLAGVREQFF.

This clone was detected once. The chain combines TRBV4-2 with TRBJ2-2; a possible D gene is TRBD2 (5 bases). The CDR3 is 14 amino acids. Germline CDR1 is LGHNA and CDR2 is YNFKEQ. V was trimmed by 4 bases and J by 4 bases, leaving 10 bases between them. The CDR3 region has the DNA TGTGCCAGCAGCCTCGAGAGGGCCACCGGGGAGCTGTTTTTT. Protein sequence: CASSLERATGELFF.

The V and J genes are TRBV14 and TRBJ2-7, with 7 bases identical to TRBD1. Germline CDR1 and CDR2: SGHDN and FVKESK. Losses at the gene ends were 1 base for V and 4 bases for J; bases not matched to a gene: 7. This CDR3 has 15 amino acids. CDR3 DNA sequence: TGTGCCAGCAGCCAAGGGACAGGCGATATTTACGAGCAGTACTTC. As protein: CASSQGTGDIYEQYF.

CDR3 coding DNA: TGCGCCAGCAGCTGGGTGGAGGGTCACAATGAGCAGTTCTTC. Its translation: CASSWVEGHNEQFF. The chain uses TRBV5-1 and TRBJ2-1; the D gene is possibly TRBD2 (6 bases). The CDR3 runs to 14 residues. Trimming left V 3 bases short and J 5 bases short, with 12 bases between. Germline CDR1 is SGHRS and CDR2 is YFSETQ.

The chain combines TRBV2 with TRBJ2-4, with a tentative D call TRBD2 (6 bases). Germline assignment: CDR1 SNHLY and CDR2 FYNNEI. V was clipped by 4 bases and J by 1 base, with 11 bases between them. This CDR3 has 15 residues. The CDR3 nucleotides read TGTGCCAGCAGTGGGAGGGTAGCGGCCAAAAACATTCAGTACTTC. It translates to CASSGRVAAKNIQYF.

V usage is TRBV5-4 and J usage is TRBJ2-5, with a tentative D call TRBD1 (5 bases). CDR1 is SGHNT, CDR2 YYREEE, per germline (reference sequence). The CDR3 totals 14 residues. Trimming took off 4 bases at V and 2 bases at J, with 12 bases between the two ends. The DNA of the CDR3 is TGTGCCAGCAGCATCCGACAGATACAAGAGACCCAGTACTTC. This encodes CASSIRQIQETQYF.

V usage is TRBV4-1 and J usage is TRBJ2-1; D gene ambiguous. CDR3 length: 16 amino acids. Germline CDR1 is MGHRA and CDR2 is YSYEKL. Trimming left V 3 bases short and J 5 bases short, with 17 bases between. The CDR3 reads CASSHIEAMENNEQFF. CDR3 nucleotides: TGCGCCAGCAGCCACATCGAAGCGATGGAAAACAATGAGCAGTTCTTC.

The V gene is TRBV4-3, the J gene TRBJ2-1; maybe TRBD2 (5 bases). Trimming took 1 base from V and 4 from J, leaving 14 bases between them. The CDR3 is 16 amino acids. The germline V gene encodes CDR1 LGHNA and CDR2 YSLEER. The CDR3, as DNA: TGCGCCAGCAGCCAAGGGCGACTACCCCTGTACAATGAGCAGTTCTTC. Encoded protein: CASSQGRLPLYNEQFF.

This rearrangement joins TRBV11-2 to TRBJ1-2, with a weak D call TRBD1 (6 bases). The CDR3 extends over 15 amino acids. Trimming shortened V by 5 bases and J by 5 bases, and 18 bases separated the two germline ends. The germline V gene has CDR1 SGHAT and CDR2 FQNNGV. CDR3 protein: CASSTNQNRVYGYTF. The CDR3, as DNA: TGTGCCAGCAGCACTAATCAAAACAGGGTTTATGGCTACACCTTC.

This rearrangement joins TRBV19 to TRBJ1-1, with unresolved D. Germline V lookup: CDR1 LNHDA, CDR2 SQIVND (reference sequence). Trimming took 3 bases from V and 6 from J, leaving 17 bases between them. The CDR3 is made up of 15 amino acids. The CDR3 sequence is CASSISLRYSSEAFF. For the CDR3, the DNA is TGTGCCAGTAGTATTAGTCTCCGTTACAGTTCTGAAGCTTTCTTT. Full variable domain (missing parts from reference TRBV19 and TRBJ1-1): DGGITQSPKYLFRKEGQNVTLSCEQNLNHDAMYWYRQDPGQGLRLIYYSQIVNDFQKGDIAEGYSVSREKKESFPLTVTSAQKNPTAFYLCASSISLRYSSEAFFGQGTRLTVV.

This clone was recorded a few times. The chain employs TRBV7-2 and TRBJ2-2, with a possible D match to TRBD2 (5 bases). Trimming removed 4 bases from V and 5 bases from J, with 8 bases in between. This CDR3 is 13 amino acids long. Germline CDR1 reads SGHTA; CDR2 reads FQGNSA. Here the CDR3 reads CASSWTVTGELFF. In DNA form, the CDR3 reads TGTGCCAGCAGCTGGACTGTGACCGGGGAGCTGTTTTTT. The variable domain in full, with the rest retrieved from reference TRBV7-2 and TRBJ2-2, is GAGVSQSPSNKVTEKGKDVELRCDPISGHTALYWYRQSLGQGLEFLIYFQGNSAPDKSGLPSDRFSAERTGGSVSTLTIQRTQQEDSAVYLCASSWTVTGELFFGEGSRLTVL.

V gene TRBV20-1 combines with J gene TRBJ2-3; D uncertain. Germline CDR1 reads DFQATT; CDR2 reads SNEGSKA (reference sequence). This CDR3 has 11 residues. The V gene lost 5 bases and the J gene lost 4 bases, with 7 bases spanning the gap. CDR3 nucleotide sequence: TGCAGTGCTTATAGCCCAGATACGCAGTATTTT. This sequence encodes CSAYSPDTQYF.

The chain is built from TRBV13 and TRBJ2-7; no definite D call. The CDR3 length is 13 residues. V lost 5 bases and J 1 base, leaving 9 bases between the germline ends. The germline V gene has CDR1 PRHDT and CDR2 FYEKMQ (reference sequence). Here the CDR3 reads CASSPERSYEQYF. DNA of the CDR3: TGTGCCAGCAGCCCGGAGAGGTCCTACGAGCAGTACTTC. The full variable domain, with the rest looked up from reference TRBV13 and TRBJ2-7, is AAGVIQSPRHLIKEKRETATLKCYPIPRHDTVYWYQQGPGQDPQFLISFYEKMQSDKGSIPDRFSAQQFSDYHSELNMSSLELGDSALYFCASSPERSYEQYFGPGTRLTVT.

This clone was counted once. The chain employs TRBV27 and TRBJ1-2; 8 bases fit TRBD1. The CDR3 length is 17 residues. V lost 6 bases and J lost 3; bases outside the gene matches: 15. The germline V gene has CDR1 MNHEY and CDR2 SMNVEV (reference sequence). The CDR3 here is CASSLSDAGTGHYGYTF. The CDR3 DNA reads as TGTGCCAGCAGCCTATCAGACGCCGGGACAGGCCACTATGGCTACACCTTC.

The CDR3 spells CASTPDSVNYGYTF. For the CDR3, the DNA is TGTGCCAGTACTCCGGATAGCGTGAACTATGGCTACACCTTC. J is TRBJ1-2 and V is TRBV19; D gene uncertain. The CDR3 loop spans 14 amino acids. V lost 7 bases and J lost 2, with 14 bases in between. The germline gives CDR1 LNHDA, CDR2 SQIVND (reference sequence).

The chain couples TRBV30 to TRBJ2-1, with TRBD2 matching over 11 bases. This CDR3 region has 15 residues. CDR1 GTSNPN and CDR2 SVGIG come from the germline V gene (reference sequence). V dropped 2 bases and J dropped 4; count of bases not matched to a gene: 4. CDR3 amino acids: CAWSFGTSGYNEQFF. CDR3 DNA sequence: TGTGCCTGGAGTTTTGGGACTAGCGGTTACAATGAGCAGTTCTTC.

The chain couples TRBV2 to TRBJ1-5; no definite D call. This CDR3 comprises 15 residues. Germline-derived CDR1 and CDR2 are SNHLY and FYNNEI. V shed 6 bases and J shed 4 bases, with 16 bases lying between them. CDR3 bases: TGTGCCAGCAGGGGCGCACGTCTCCCAAATCAGCCCCAGCATTTT. Translating gives CASRGARLPNQPQHF.

This sequence joins TRBV19 and TRBJ2-4; 9 nucleotides agree with TRBD2. The ends lost 2 bases at V and 8 bases at J; junction bases unmatched: 10. The CDR3 consists of 16 residues. Germline assignment: CDR1 LNHDA and CDR2 SQIVND (reference sequence). CDR3 in amino acids: CASSIWREGPGDIQYF. CDR3 sequence (DNA): TGTGCCAGTAGTATATGGCGGGAGGGGCCTGGCGACATTCAGTACTTC.